These 7 T cell receptor beta chains were sequenced from one sample in a study of blood T cells in healthy people across ages. Through a sample-barcoded 5' primer and a J-beta primer mix, a second PCR was run for roughly 7 to 12 cycles. TCRdb redid the calling of the 5' RACE reads with MiXCR, one entry per CDR3 protein. The table records some 1.5 million distinct CDR3 sequences, under 55% of them present only once. The sequenced sample consisted of blood. The receptors were gathered from a young woman in good health.

This clonotype was observed a handful of times. The chain has TRBV9 and TRBJ2-3, with D possibly TRBD2 on 6 matching bases. The CDR3 is 15 residues long. CDR1 and CDR2 (germline): SGDLS, YYNGEE. V lost 3 bases, J lost 3 bases, and 14 bases lay in between. The chain's CDR3 is CASSAIGGLTDTQYF. The CDR3 DNA reads TGTGCCAGCAGCGCCATAGGAGGGCTGACAGATACGCAGTATTTT.

The V gene is TRBV4-3, the J gene TRBJ1-2; D uncertain. The germline V gene encodes CDR1 LGHNA and CDR2 YSLEER. The CDR3 has 16 amino acids. V gave up 0 bases and J gave up 5 bases, with 16 bases separating them. The CDR3 DNA sequence: TGCGCCAGCAGCCAAGACCGACCTACCATGGGGTATGGCTACACCTTC. It yields the protein CASSQDRPTMGYGYTF.

The chain carries TRBV4-1 and TRBJ2-7; weak D call: TRBD2 (6 bases). V lost 3 bases, J lost 1 base, and 13 bases lay in between. Germline lookup yields CDR1 MGHRA and CDR2 YSYEKL. This CDR3 spans 15 amino acids. CDR3 bases: TGCGCCAGCAGCCACGGGACTTCCCGGTCCTACGAGCAGTACTTC. Translation: CASSHGTSRSYEQYF.

This clonotype was observed a handful of times. The V and J genes are TRBV12-3 or TRBV12-4 and TRBJ2-5, with TRBD1 matching over 8 bases. V shed 7 bases, J shed 2 bases, and the junction held 12 bases outside the gene matches. The CDR3 is made up of 16 amino acids. The CDR3: CASNPTGARGQETQYF. The CDR3 DNA reads TGTGCCAGCAATCCGACAGGGGCAAGAGGACAAGAGACCCAGTACTTC.

The chain couples TRBV20-1 to TRBJ1-2; 7 bases agree with TRBD1. The CDR3 is made up of 15 amino acids. Germline V gene data show CDR1 as DFQATT and CDR2 as SNEGSKA (reference sequence). V shed 6 bases, J shed 2 bases, and the junction held 12 bases outside the gene matches. In nucleotides, the CDR3 is TGCAGTGCCCACGGACAGGCCTCCCCGAACTATGGCTACACCTTC. Translation gives CSAHGQASPNYGYTF.

The table lists this clonotype with many counts. V usage is TRBV20-1 and J usage is TRBJ2-3; D tentatively fits TRBD1 or TRBD2 (6 bases each). V was pared by 3 bases and J by 4 bases, with 14 bases between. Germline V gene sequence: CDR1 DFQATT, CDR2 SNEGSKA (reference sequence). The CDR3 extends over 14 amino acids. The CDR3 loop reads CSASKGGLADTQYF. The CDR3 DNA follows: TGCAGTGCTAGTAAGGGGGGCCTTGCAGATACGCAGTATTTT.

A few counts support this clonotype. The J gene is TRBJ2-1, the V gene TRBV10-3; 7 bases match TRBD2. This CDR3 has 15 residues. The V segment lost 6 bases and the J segment 0 bases; nucleotides outside the gene matches: 5. CDR1 is ENHRY and CDR2 is SYGVKD in the germline V gene. Here the CDR3 reads CAIRASGSSYNEQFF. In DNA, the CDR3 is TGTGCCATCAGGGCTAGCGGATCCTCCTACAATGAGCAGTTCTTC.